This note documents a single TCR beta chain sequence. The antigen remains undetermined. This record comes from a study of cytomegalovirus exposure and HLA in healthy donors. General study findings and limits: Under in vitro conditions, three CMV-associated chains were confirmed as specific for CMV antigens. Presence/absence analyses assumed roughly uniform sequencing depth across donors.

From germline, CDR1 is MNHEY and CDR2 SVGAGI. The CDR3 totals 14 residues. The V and J ends lost 2 bases and 7 bases respectively, with 14 bases between them. Amplification used 60 Vbeta primers and 13 Jbeta primers. Profiling relied on immunoSEQ multiplex PCR, and the TCRdb table lists in-frame clones only, not all of them. The sample holds over 100,000 clones; about 61% are singletons and the top ten take 2.4%. V is TRBV6-5 and J is TRBJ1-1; a possible D gene is TRBD1 (5 bases). This TCR was recovered from a woman between 40 and 50 years old in good health and CMV-seronegative. Sequenced material: PBMCs. The CDR3 DNA reads as TGTGCCAGCAGTTACCTCGGGCGGGACGGTGAAGCTTTCTTT. It codes for CASSYLGRDGEAFF.